This T cell receptor beta chain was captured in a study of brain metastases from non-small cell lung cancer (dated by TCRdb to about 2019). For context, the study as a whole: In non-small-cell lung cancer patients, the researchers characterized the immune microenvironment of brain metastases and primary tumors that had been resected as matched pairs. The research as a whole found: Paired brain metastases and primary tumors largely shared TCR repertoires, although T-cell densities in the metastases were sparse. Compared with the matched primary tumors, around 58% of brain metastases appeared to show expanded T-cell clones. T-cell infiltration was lower in brain metastases than in primary tumors (P < 0.001).

Its CDR3 holds 15 amino acids, cysteine through phenylalanine. The retained sequence is limited to the CDR3, 45 bases, with the frame set at the first base. Reading the germline V gene gives CDR1 SGHRS and CDR2 YFSETQ. The germline V end is reduced by 0 bases and the J end by 1 base; junction bases left unmatched: 3. Regarding this clone: Its antigen remains undetermined. Base qualities are missing; no much larger clone stands one base away.

The library was generated by the immunoSEQ multiplex PCR assay. T-cell receptor beta chain repertoire sequencing was carried out together with a 770-gene immune expression panel. This immuneACCESS table, as held by TCRdb, lists in-frame sequences with V and J called but not all clones. Of the missing ones, under half trace to an unresolved V gene in checked studies; the others have no known cause. The sample table holds about 6,000 clones, of which approximately 80% were seen once. Around 7.4% of the sample is in the top ten clones. A total of 39 patients with non-small-cell lung cancer that had been surgically resected, each with specimens from both a primary tumor and a brain metastasis, made up the cohort. Archival formalin-fixed, paraffin-embedded tissues were used as the tumor specimens.

Material: primary lung tumor tissue. What the cell subset or site label conveys for this sample: primary lung tumor paired with brain metastasis. The TCR comes from a donor over 35 with non-small cell lung cancer. The rearrangement joined TRBV5-1 to TRBJ1-2, and 7 junction bases match TRBD1. The CDR3 reads CASSLGAGGNYGYTF. In nucleotide form, the sequence is TGCGCCAGCAGCTTGGGGGCAGGGGGTAACTATGGCTACACCTTC.